This T cell receptor beta chain was recovered during a study of beta chain features in type 1 diabetes. Whole-study results and caveats: Shortening that was moderate but significant affected the TCRB CDR3s of Type 1 diabetes patients in all four CD4+ subsets.

Every bit of the isolated RNA underwent reverse transcription, so sequencing read expressed TCRB transcripts. Naive, central memory and regulatory T cell samples came to a mean of roughly 4 million reads. Generated by immunoSEQ multiplex PCR, the TCRdb table keeps only in-frame clones and is missing some. The sample contains over 650,000 clones, over 11% of which appear only once. Germline V gene sequence: CDR1 WNHNN, CDR2 SYGVQD (reference sequence). The V and J ends lost 4 bases and 0 bases, in that order; junction bases with no gene match: 4. The CDR3 length is 15 residues. Note on this clone: What it binds is unknown.

Specimen: naive CD4+ T cells from blood. This receptor was obtained from a man aged 18 to 35 with type 1 diabetes. The chain has TRBV10-1 and TRBJ2-7; TRBD2 aligns across 9 bases. The CDR3 sequence is CASSAIAGVSYEQYF. CDR3 bases: TGCGCCAGCAGTGCCATAGCGGGAGTCTCCTACGAGCAGTACTTC.